This T cell receptor beta chain emerged from a study of shared clonotypes between healthy human individuals (dated by TCRdb to the early 2020s). As for the study more broadly: A couple of women and three men aged 18 to 49 years were included in the cohort. To estimate repertoire size and how much clonotype sharing occurs between individuals, the study deeply sequenced the blood TCR repertoires of several healthy adults. To increase sequencing depth and limit assay-specific biases, different laboratories used diverse techniques to prepare libraries and sequence TCR repertoires. Between about 0.94 and 8.9 billion PBMCs per donor were obtained by leukapheresis.

The donors were healthy, HIV-negative adults who had no recently reported acute infections or vaccinations. Only Caucasian adults living in Nashville, Tennessee, USA were represented among the donors. For unsorted samples, 100 million or so PBMCs were counted, and genomic DNA was extracted using the QIAamp DNA Blood Mini kit. After blood collection by leukapheresis, PBMCs were isolated using Ficoll-Histopaque density gradient centrifugation and then cryopreserved in the vapor phase of liquid nitrogen. Broad study findings and their caveats: Sampling was restricted to blood, and TCR repertoires in tissue are likely to differ from TCR repertoires in blood. The genetic and exposure-history diversity represented was limited by the small number of donors. Pairwise subsampling indicated that sequencing depth was expected to affect the degree of clonotype sharing among donors.

Worth noting for this clone: No antigen is known for it. No base quality information exists; no much larger clone differs at one position.

TCR CDR3 regions were amplified from genomic DNA by multiplex PCR using the deep immunoSEQ assay. Genomic DNA extracted from each cell subset was distributed evenly over all wells of several immunoSEQ 96-well plates, and each plate served as one replicate. For unsorted PBMC, each replicate PCR was loaded with roughly 270 ng genomic DNA, equivalent to tens of thousands of T cell genomes. Ten immunoSEQ deep assay plates were used to sequence unsorted PBMC genomic DNA. The purified libraries were quantified using a Qubit 3.0 fluorometer, sized with a Bioanalyzer 2100, and then quantified again using the KAPA Library Quantification kit. Every immunoSEQ 96-well plate was sequenced on a dedicated single-read 150-cycle Illumina NextSeq 550 flow cell. On the study's bioinformatics: The immunoSEQ output contained only junctional sequences without quality scores, so filtering could not match that applied to full-length reads. Sequences were annotated with PyIR, a Python wrapper for IgBLAST v1.9, using IMGT germline references to assign V/J genes and CDR3. Reads were removed for weak V/J assignments (E-value above 1e-6), missing CDR3, stop codons, out-of-frame junctions, or ambiguous translated residues. A V3J clonotype was defined by an identical inferred V gene, J gene, and CDR3 amino acid sequence. The percentage overlap between two repertoires was calculated by dividing the number of shared unique clonotypes by the size of the smaller repertoire. Repertoire richness was assessed with RTK rarefaction, the Chao1 estimator, and Recon v2.1 estimates of unobserved clonotypes. TCRdb limited this immuneACCESS table to in-frame rearrangements with V and J called. A share of clones is missing; checked studies link under half to unresolved V genes, and the rest is unexplained. V and J calls and clone size are copied from that table; D and trimming were computed from the DNA. The sample table lists around 500,000 clones, 81% of them with a count of one. The ten largest clones add up to roughly 12% of the sample.

V loses 1 base of germline sequence and J loses 4 bases, and the interval between the two ends is 9 bases. From the germline V gene, CDR1 is SGHTA and CDR2 is FQGTGA. Its CDR3 holds 14 amino acids, cysteine through phenylalanine. Solely the CDR3 DNA is kept, with 42 bases framed from the first base. The source is a woman between 40 and 55 years old in good health. Some clones in this sample may be carry-over from other donors' samples. This chain is built from TRBV7-3 and TRBJ2-3; there is no confident call for the D gene. Sequencing used PBMCs. Here is the DNA: TGTGCCAGCAGCTTAAACAATGGACCAGATACGCAGTATTTT. Translated, this gives CASSLNNGPDTQYF.